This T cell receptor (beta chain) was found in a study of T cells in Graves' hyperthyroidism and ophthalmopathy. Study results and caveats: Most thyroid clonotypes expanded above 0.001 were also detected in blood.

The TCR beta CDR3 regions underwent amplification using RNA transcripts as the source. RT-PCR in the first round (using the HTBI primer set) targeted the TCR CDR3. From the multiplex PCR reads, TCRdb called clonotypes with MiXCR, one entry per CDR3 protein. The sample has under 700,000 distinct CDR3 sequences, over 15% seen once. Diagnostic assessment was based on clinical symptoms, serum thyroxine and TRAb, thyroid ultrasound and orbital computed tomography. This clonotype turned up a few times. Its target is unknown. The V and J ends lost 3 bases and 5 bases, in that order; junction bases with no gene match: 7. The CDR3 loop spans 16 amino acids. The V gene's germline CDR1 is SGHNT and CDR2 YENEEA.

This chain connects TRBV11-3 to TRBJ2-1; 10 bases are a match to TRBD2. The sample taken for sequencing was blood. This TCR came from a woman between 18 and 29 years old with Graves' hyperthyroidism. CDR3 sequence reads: CASSFELLAGDNEQFF. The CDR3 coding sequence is TGTGCCAGCAGCTTTGAGCTCCTAGCGGGGGACAATGAGCAGTTCTTC.